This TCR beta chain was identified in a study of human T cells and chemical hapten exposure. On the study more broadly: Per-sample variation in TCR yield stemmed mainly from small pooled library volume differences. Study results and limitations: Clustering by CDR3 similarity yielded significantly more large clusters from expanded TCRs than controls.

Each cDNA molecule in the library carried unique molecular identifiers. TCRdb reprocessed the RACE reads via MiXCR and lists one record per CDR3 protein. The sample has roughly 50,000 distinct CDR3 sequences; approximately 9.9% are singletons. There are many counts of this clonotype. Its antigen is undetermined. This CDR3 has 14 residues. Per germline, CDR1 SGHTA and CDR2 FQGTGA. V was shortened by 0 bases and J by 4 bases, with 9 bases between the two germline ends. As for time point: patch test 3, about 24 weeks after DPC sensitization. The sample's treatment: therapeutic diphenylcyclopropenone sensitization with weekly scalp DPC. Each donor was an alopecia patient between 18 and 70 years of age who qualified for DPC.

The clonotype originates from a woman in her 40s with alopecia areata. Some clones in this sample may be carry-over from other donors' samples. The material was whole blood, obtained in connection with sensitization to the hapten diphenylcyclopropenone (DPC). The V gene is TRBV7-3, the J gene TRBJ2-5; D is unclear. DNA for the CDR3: TGTGCCAGCAGCTTAACGTCCCTGGGAGAGACCCAGTACTTC. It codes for CASSLTSLGETQYF. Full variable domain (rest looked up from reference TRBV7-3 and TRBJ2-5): GAGVSQTPSNKVTEKGKYVELRCDPISGHTALYWYRQSLGQGPEFLIYFQGTGAADDSGLPNDRFFAVRPEGSVSTLKIQRTERGDSAVYLCASSLTSLGETQYFGPGTRLLVL.